The rows below give T cell receptor beta chains drawn from one sample of a study of blood T cell repertoires in COVID-19. Some clones are missing from TCRdb's copy, which holds only in-frame ones; the method was immunoSEQ multiplex PCR. The sample holds 150,000 to 200,000 clones; roughly nine tenths are singletons and the top ten take 5.5% to 8.5%. Specimen: PBMCs or T cells enriched from blood (not recorded which). These TCRs come from a woman in her fifties or sixties who had recovered from COVID-19. The CDR3 runs from the conserved cysteine through the conserved F or W. D genes are given only for firm matches. Size is omitted from some rows. Given values are once, few, many or a class for expanded clones.

CDR3 DNA: TGTGCCAGCAGCCAAGTGGGTAGCTCGAACAATGAGCAGTTCTTC
CDR3 protein: CASSQVGSSNNEQFF
D gene: -
V gene: TRBV3-1/TRBV3-2
J gene: TRBJ2-1
clone size: few

CDR3 DNA: TGCGCCAGCGACAGGACCTCTGGAAACACCATATATTTT
CDR3 protein: CASDRTSGNTIYF
D gene: -
V gene: TRBV23-1
J gene: TRBJ1-3
clone size: -

CDR3 DNA: TGTGCCAGCAGTTACCGCCGGACAGGGGAGCAGTACTTC
CDR3 protein: CASSYRRTGEQYF
D gene: TRBD1
V gene: TRBV27
J gene: TRBJ2-7
clone size: -

CDR3 DNA: TGTGCCAGCCAAGCGCGGGAGGCCTCCTACAATGAGCAGTTCTTC
CDR3 protein: CASQAREASYNEQFF
D gene: TRBD2
V gene: TRBV4-2
J gene: TRBJ2-1
clone size: -

CDR3 DNA: TGTGCCACCAGCAAGGGACAACCTAATGAGCAGTTCTTC
CDR3 protein: CATSKGQPNEQFF
D gene: -
V gene: TRBV24-1
J gene: TRBJ2-1
clone size: -

CDR3 DNA: TGCAGCGCGGGAGCGAACAATGAGCAGTTCTTC
CDR3 protein: CSAGANNEQFF
D gene: TRBD2
V gene: TRBV20-1
J gene: TRBJ2-1
clone size: -

CDR3 DNA: TGTGCCAGCTCATTGGACAGGGTCCCCGGGGAGCTGTTTTTT
CDR3 protein: CASSLDRVPGELFF
D gene: TRBD1
V gene: TRBV18
J gene: TRBJ2-2
clone size: -

CDR3 DNA: TGTGCCACCAGTGATCGACAGGGGGCGAGCACAGATACGCAGTATTTT
CDR3 protein: CATSDRQGASTDTQYF
D gene: TRBD1
V gene: TRBV24-1
J gene: TRBJ2-3
clone size: -

CDR3 DNA: TGCGCCAGCACCTACTTATACGGACAGGCGGGAGAGCAGTACTTC
CDR3 protein: CASTYLYGQAGEQYF
D gene: -
V gene: TRBV5-1
J gene: TRBJ2-7
clone size: -

CDR3 DNA: TGTGCCAGCAGCTTTGGCAGAACGATGGGAGTCGGGGAGCTGTTTTTT
CDR3 protein: CASSFGRTMGVGELFF
D gene: -
V gene: TRBV7-9
J gene: TRBJ2-2
clone size: -

CDR3 DNA: TGTGCCAGTAGTAACAGGGGGACTACCTACGAGCAGTACTTC
CDR3 protein: CASSNRGTTYEQYF
D gene: -
V gene: TRBV19
J gene: TRBJ2-7
clone size: -

CDR3 DNA: TGTGCCAGCAGCTTGGCGGGGGGACAGGGGTACAATGAGCAGTTCTTC
CDR3 protein: CASSLAGGQGYNEQFF
D gene: TRBD1
V gene: TRBV5-4
J gene: TRBJ2-1
clone size: -

CDR3 DNA: TGTGCCAGTAGTGGGCGGGACAGGGGATTTCAGCCCCAGCATTTT
CDR3 protein: CASSGRDRGFQPQHF
D gene: TRBD1
V gene: TRBV19
J gene: TRBJ1-5
clone size: once

CDR3 DNA: TGTGCCAGCAGCCCTATAGACTGGAGGTCAACTAATGAAAAACTGTTTTTT
CDR3 protein: CASSPIDWRSTNEKLFF
D gene: -
V gene: TRBV7-2
J gene: TRBJ1-4
clone size: -

CDR3 DNA: TGTGCCAGCAAGAGTCTAGGACTCGCGGGAGATACGCAGTATTTT
CDR3 protein: CASKSLGLAGDTQYF
D gene: -
V gene: TRBV27
J gene: TRBJ2-3
clone size: once

CDR3 DNA: TGTGCCAGCAGCTTTGCCGGGACAGGGGGGCAAGAGACCCAGTACTTC
CDR3 protein: CASSFAGTGGQETQYF
D gene: TRBD1
V gene: TRBV11-2
J gene: TRBJ2-5
clone size: -

CDR3 DNA: TGCGCCAGCAGCCAAACACAGGGGGCCTATGGCTACACCTTC
CDR3 protein: CASSQTQGAYGYTF
D gene: TRBD1
V gene: TRBV10-2
J gene: TRBJ1-2
clone size: -

CDR3 DNA: TGTGCCAGCAGAGCCTCGGGGACCGGGGAGCTGTTTTTT
CDR3 protein: CASRASGTGELFF
D gene: -
V gene: TRBV11-3
J gene: TRBJ2-2
clone size: -

CDR3 DNA: TGTGCCAGTAGTATTGGCCCCAGGGGATACTCCTACGAGCAGTACTTC
CDR3 protein: CASSIGPRGYSYEQYF
D gene: -
V gene: TRBV19
J gene: TRBJ2-7
clone size: -

CDR3 DNA: TGTGCCAGTAGTATGGGGACCCCGCAGGGGGCTGGTGAAGCTTTCTTT
CDR3 protein: CASSMGTPQGAGEAFF
D gene: TRBD1
V gene: TRBV19
J gene: TRBJ1-1
clone size: -

CDR3 DNA: TGTGCCAGCAGCATCCGGGGAATTAACACTGAAGCTTTCTTT
CDR3 protein: CASSIRGINTEAFF
D gene: -
V gene: TRBV7-8
J gene: TRBJ1-1
clone size: few

CDR3 DNA: TGTGCCAGCTCACCACTAGAGGCTAGCGGGAGGACAGGGGCAGATACGCAGTATTTT
CDR3 protein: CASSPLEASGRTGADTQYF
D gene: TRBD2
V gene: TRBV18
J gene: TRBJ2-3
clone size: once

CDR3 DNA: TGTGCCAGCAGCGTACAGGGAATTGTTGAAGCTTTCTTT
CDR3 protein: CASSVQGIVEAFF
D gene: -
V gene: TRBV7-2
J gene: TRBJ1-1
clone size: -

CDR3 DNA: TGTGCCACCAGCAGAGATTTGGCGGGCACAGATACGCAGTATTTT
CDR3 protein: CATSRDLAGTDTQYF
D gene: -
V gene: TRBV15
J gene: TRBJ2-3
clone size: -

CDR3 DNA: TGTGCCAGCGGGACACAGGGGTTGTTTACTGAAGCTTTCTTT
CDR3 protein: CASGTQGLFTEAFF
D gene: TRBD1
V gene: TRBV2
J gene: TRBJ1-1
clone size: -

CDR3 DNA: TGTGCCAGCAGTATAGACAGGAGCTCCTACAATGAGCAGTTCTTC
CDR3 protein: CASSIDRSSYNEQFF
D gene: -
V gene: TRBV6-5
J gene: TRBJ2-1
clone size: -

CDR3 DNA: TGTGCCAGCAGTTTAGGAGGGTACGAGCAGTACTTC
CDR3 protein: CASSLGGYEQYF
D gene: -
V gene: TRBV28
J gene: TRBJ2-7
clone size: once

CDR3 DNA: TGCGCCAGCAGCTTGGGAAGCGGGAGGGCGGACGAGCAGTACTTC
CDR3 protein: CASSLGSGRADEQYF
D gene: TRBD2
V gene: TRBV5-1
J gene: TRBJ2-7
clone size: -

CDR3 DNA: TGTGCCAGCAGTTCCACCGGGACAGGGTTTTACGAGCAGTACTTC
CDR3 protein: CASSSTGTGFYEQYF
D gene: TRBD1
V gene: TRBV27
J gene: TRBJ2-7
clone size: few

CDR3 DNA: TGTGCCAGCACCCAACAGGACAACTATGGCTACACCTTC
CDR3 protein: CASTQQDNYGYTF
D gene: -
V gene: TRBV28
J gene: TRBJ1-2
clone size: -

CDR3 DNA: TGTGCCAGCAGTTTAGTAGCGGGAGGCCTCTCTGGGGCCAACGTCCTGACTTTC
CDR3 protein: CASSLVAGGLSGANVLTF
D gene: TRBD2
V gene: TRBV27
J gene: TRBJ2-6
clone size: -

CDR3 DNA: TGTGCCAGCAGCCGTACAGGGGTTAATGAGCAGTTCTTC
CDR3 protein: CASSRTGVNEQFF
D gene: TRBD1
V gene: TRBV27
J gene: TRBJ2-1
clone size: -

CDR3 DNA: TGTGCCAGCAGTAGACTAGCGGGAGAAGGCGAGCAGTACTTC
CDR3 protein: CASSRLAGEGEQYF
D gene: TRBD2
V gene: TRBV6-5
J gene: TRBJ2-7
clone size: -

CDR3 DNA: TGTGCCACCGCGACTAGCTCCTACAATGAGCAGTTCTTC
CDR3 protein: CATATSSYNEQFF
D gene: -
V gene: TRBV27
J gene: TRBJ2-1
clone size: -

CDR3 DNA: TGTGCCAGCAGCCAAGATCTAGCGAGAGGGTCCGAGCAGTACTTC
CDR3 protein: CASSQDLARGSEQYF
D gene: -
V gene: TRBV3-1/TRBV3-2
J gene: TRBJ2-7
clone size: -

CDR3 DNA: TGTGCCAGCAGTCCGGGGACAGCTAGCACAGATACGCAGTATTTT
CDR3 protein: CASSPGTASTDTQYF
D gene: TRBD1
V gene: TRBV27
J gene: TRBJ2-3
clone size: -

CDR3 DNA: TGCAGCGCCCGCAGGGAAATGAGAACTTTCTTT
CDR3 protein: CSARREMRTFF
D gene: -
V gene: TRBV29-1
J gene: TRBJ1-1
clone size: -

CDR3 DNA: TGTGCCAGCAGCCACCTGGGGCCTCGAAACACCATATATTTT
CDR3 protein: CASSHLGPRNTIYF
D gene: -
V gene: TRBV3-1/TRBV3-2
J gene: TRBJ1-3
clone size: -

CDR3 DNA: TGTGCCAGCTCACCACTTAATAGCGGGAGCTCCTACAATGAGCAGTTCTTC
CDR3 protein: CASSPLNSGSSYNEQFF
D gene: TRBD2
V gene: TRBV18
J gene: TRBJ2-1
clone size: -

CDR3 DNA: TGTGCCAGTCATCCCCGCGGGGTGGGAAACACTGAAGCTTTCTTT
CDR3 protein: CASHPRGVGNTEAFF
D gene: -
V gene: TRBV19
J gene: TRBJ1-1
clone size: -

CDR3 DNA: TGTGCCAGCAGTGCCCCGACAAGCTACGAGCAGTACTTC
CDR3 protein: CASSAPTSYEQYF
D gene: -
V gene: TRBV25-1
J gene: TRBJ2-7
clone size: -

CDR3 DNA: TGTGCCAGCAGTGTCACAGGGGGTAGTTACTATGGCTACACCTTC
CDR3 protein: CASSVTGGSYYGYTF
D gene: TRBD1
V gene: TRBV28
J gene: TRBJ1-2
clone size: -

CDR3 DNA: TGCGCCAGCAGCCAAGTTCCGGGACAGGGTGACTACGAGCAGTACTTC
CDR3 protein: CASSQVPGQGDYEQYF
D gene: TRBD1
V gene: TRBV4-3
J gene: TRBJ2-7
clone size: -

CDR3 DNA: TGTGCCAGCAGTTTACTGGGCCGGGGGGCCTACAATGAGCAGTTCTTC
CDR3 protein: CASSLLGRGAYNEQFF
D gene: TRBD2
V gene: TRBV27
J gene: TRBJ2-1
clone size: few

CDR3 DNA: TGTGCCACCAGCAGAGATAATGTACAGAACTATGGCTACACCTTC
CDR3 protein: CATSRDNVQNYGYTF
D gene: -
V gene: TRBV15
J gene: TRBJ1-2
clone size: -

CDR3 DNA: TGTGCCAGTAGTAAAAATCGGGACAGCGGATTAGCCAAAAACATTCAGTACTTC
CDR3 protein: CASSKNRDSGLAKNIQYF
D gene: TRBD1
V gene: TRBV19
J gene: TRBJ2-4
clone size: once